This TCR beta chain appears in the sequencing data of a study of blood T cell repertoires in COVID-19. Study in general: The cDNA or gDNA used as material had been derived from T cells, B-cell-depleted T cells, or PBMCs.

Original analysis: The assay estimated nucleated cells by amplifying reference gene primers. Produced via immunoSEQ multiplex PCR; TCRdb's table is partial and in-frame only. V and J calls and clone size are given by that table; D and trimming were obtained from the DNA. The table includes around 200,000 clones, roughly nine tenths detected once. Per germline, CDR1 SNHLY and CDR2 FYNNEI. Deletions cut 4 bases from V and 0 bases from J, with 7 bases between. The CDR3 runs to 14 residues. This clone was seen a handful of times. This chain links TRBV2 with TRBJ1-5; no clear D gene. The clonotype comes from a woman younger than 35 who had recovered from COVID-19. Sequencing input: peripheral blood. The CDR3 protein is CASSGSASNQPQHF. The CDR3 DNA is TGTGCCAGCAGTGGCAGCGCTAGCAATCAGCCCCAGCATTTT.